This TCR beta chain came from a study of T cell responses to AZD1222 COVID-19 vaccine. Concerning this clone: Its target is unknown.

Germline V gene lookup returns CDR1 ENHRY and CDR2 SYGVKD. The CDR3 has 14 residues. V was trimmed by 3 bases and J by 6 bases, leaving 15 bases between them. Sequencing used immunoSEQ multiplex PCR; TCRdb keeps in-frame clones, though not all of them. The profile shows 150,000 to 200,000 clones, 80% to 90% of them singletons. Study observations and caveats: Donors were chiefly white British, with a greater number of females, and clonal diversity was perhaps underestimated.

Sample: peripheral blood, taken 28 days after the second AZD1222 dose. This TCR was sampled from an adult who received the AZD1222 COVID-19 vaccine. The chain employs TRBV10-3 and TRBJ2-7; possibly TRBD2 for D (7 bases). This chain's CDR3 is CAISDLGGPSEQYF. In DNA, the CDR3 is TGTGCCATCAGTGACTTGGGGGGGCCGTCCGAGCAGTACTTC.